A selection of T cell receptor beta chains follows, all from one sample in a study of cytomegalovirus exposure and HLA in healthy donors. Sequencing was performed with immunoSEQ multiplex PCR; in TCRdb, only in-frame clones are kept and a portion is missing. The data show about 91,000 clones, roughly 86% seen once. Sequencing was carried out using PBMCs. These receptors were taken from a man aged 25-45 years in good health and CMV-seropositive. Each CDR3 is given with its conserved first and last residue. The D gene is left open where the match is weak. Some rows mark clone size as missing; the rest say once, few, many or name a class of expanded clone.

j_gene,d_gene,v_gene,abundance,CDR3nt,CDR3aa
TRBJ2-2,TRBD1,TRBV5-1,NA,TGCGCCAGCAGCGAGGGACAGTATAATCCCGGGGAGCTGTTTTTT,CASSEGQYNPGELFF
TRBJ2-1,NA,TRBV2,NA,TGTGCCAGCAGGGAACAGGGAAGCGACTACAATGAGCAGTTCTTC,CASREQGSDYNEQFF
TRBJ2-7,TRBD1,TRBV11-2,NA,TGTGCCAGCAGCTTAGAGACAGCAGGGGGCTACGAGCAGTACTTC,CASSLETAGGYEQYF
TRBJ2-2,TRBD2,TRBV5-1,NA,TGCGCCAGCAGCTTGTTTGCGGGAGGGCCGGGCGGGGAGCTGTTTTTT,CASSLFAGGPGGELFF
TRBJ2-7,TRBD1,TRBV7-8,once,TGTGCCAGCACCGTCGACAGGGGGAGCGAGCAGTACTTC,CASTVDRGSEQYF
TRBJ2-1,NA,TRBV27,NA,TGTGCCAGCAGTCCAACCGGGAGACCTTACAATGAGCAGTTCTTC,CASSPTGRPYNEQFF
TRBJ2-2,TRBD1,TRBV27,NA,TGTGCCAGCAGCCCAGGGGGAGTTAACACCGGGGAGCTGTTTTTT,CASSPGGVNTGELFF
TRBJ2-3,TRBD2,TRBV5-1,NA,TGCGCCAGCAGCTTTGGGGCTAGCGGGCCCCGAGATACGCAGTATTTT,CASSFGASGPRDTQYF
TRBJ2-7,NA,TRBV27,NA,TGTGCCAGCAGCCAGGGATTCACGCAGTACTTC,CASSQGFTQYF
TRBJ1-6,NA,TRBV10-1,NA,TGCGCCTCCAGTACCTTTGGTTCACCCCTCCACTTT,CASSTFGSPLHF
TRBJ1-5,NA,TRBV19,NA,TGTGCCAGTAGCCCCCAGGGCCCCAATCAGCCCCAGCATTTT,CASSPQGPNQPQHF
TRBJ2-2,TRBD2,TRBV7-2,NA,TGTGCCAGCAGCTTAGTAGGTGGGCTAGCGGTTCAGCTCGGGGAGCTGTTTTTT,CASSLVGGLAVQLGELFF
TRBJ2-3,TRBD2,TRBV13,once,TGTGCCAGCAGCCGCCGGACTAGCGGGAGTGTAACAGATACGCAGTATTTT,CASSRRTSGSVTDTQYF
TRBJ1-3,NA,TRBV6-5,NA,TGTGCCAGCAGTAGGGGGGGGGTCTCTGGAAACACCATATATTTT,CASSRGGVSGNTIYF
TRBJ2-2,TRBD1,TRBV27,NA,TGTGCCAGCAGTTTACAAGGGGACAGGGGGCCTTTCATCCGGGAGCTGTTTTTT,CASSLQGDRGPFIRELFF
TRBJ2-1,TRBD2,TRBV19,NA,TGTGCCAGTAGGTGGGGGACTAGCGGGGGAACAGCCTACAATGAGCAGTTCTTC,CASRWGTSGGTAYNEQFF
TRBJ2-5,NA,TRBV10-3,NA,TGTGCCATCAGCGTGGACAGGAGGGCGAGTGGGGAGACCCAGTACTTC,CAISVDRRASGETQYF
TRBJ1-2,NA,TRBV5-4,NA,TGTGCCAGCAGCTTGGGACTAACTGGCAGCTATGGCTACACCTTC,CASSLGLTGSYGYTF
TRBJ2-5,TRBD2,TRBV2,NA,TGTGCCAGCAGCTTAGCGGGAGGAGAGACCCAGTACTTC,CASSLAGGETQYF
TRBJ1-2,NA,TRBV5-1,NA,TGCGCCAGCAGCTTGGGTAGAAACAACTATGGCTACACCTTC,CASSLGRNNYGYTF